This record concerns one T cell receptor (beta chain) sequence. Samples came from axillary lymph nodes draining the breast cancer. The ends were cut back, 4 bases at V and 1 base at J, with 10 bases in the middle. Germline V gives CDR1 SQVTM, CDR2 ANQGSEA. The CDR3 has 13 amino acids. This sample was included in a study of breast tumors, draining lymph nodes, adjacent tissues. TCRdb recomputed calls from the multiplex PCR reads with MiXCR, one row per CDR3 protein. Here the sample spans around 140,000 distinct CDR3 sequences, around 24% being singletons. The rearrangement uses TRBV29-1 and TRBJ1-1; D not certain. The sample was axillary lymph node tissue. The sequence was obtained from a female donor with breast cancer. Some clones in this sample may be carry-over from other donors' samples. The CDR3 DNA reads TGCAGCGTTGTAGGGATGGGGAACACTGAAGCTTTCTTT. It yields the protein CSVVGMGNTEAFF. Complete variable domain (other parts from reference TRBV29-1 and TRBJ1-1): SAVISQKPSRDICQRGTSLTIQCQVDSQVTMMFWYRQQPGQSLTLIATANQGSEATYESGFVIDKFPISRPNLTFSTLTVSNMSPEDSSIYLCSVVGMGNTEAFFGQGTRLTVV.